This entry is about one T cell receptor (beta chain). The sample belongs to a study of blood T cell repertoires in COVID-19. Measured with immunoSEQ multiplex PCR; TCRdb has only the in-frame clones, and not every one. The table has some 180,000 clones, about 88% seen once; the top ten hold about 18%. The V gene's germline CDR1 is KGHSH and CDR2 LQKENI. The ends lost 3 bases at V and 1 base at J; junction bases unmatched: 11. The CDR3 totals 17 residues. Material for sequencing was peripheral blood. The V and J genes are TRBV18 and TRBJ2-5, with TRBD1 matching over 7 bases. The receptor's source is a man in his forties or fifties with COVID-19, enrolled during active disease. The CDR3 reads CASSPRPGQAVQETQYF. The CDR3 coding sequence is TGTGCCAGCTCACCCCGTCCAGGACAGGCGGTCCAAGAGACCCAGTACTTC.